What follows describes a single T cell receptor beta chain. Antigen unknown. The protocol was immunoSEQ multiplex PCR, while the TCRdb copy is restricted to in-frame clones and leaves out a portion. The table shows 75,000 to 100,000 clones, with roughly 91% occurring only once. This record comes from a study of graft-versus-host responses after intestinal transplantation. Study-level background: Those transplanted obtained multivisceral, liver-intestinal, or isolated intestinal grafts.

Specimen: unstimulated CD4+ T cells sorted from spleen or lymph node cells, collected before transplant. This sequence was found in a human donor who was the organ donor for an intestinal transplant.

Here the CDR3 reads CASSQRPGGLMNTEAFF. The CDR3 nucleotides read TGTGCCAGCAGTCAAAGACCAGGGGGTCTCATGAACACTGAAGCTTTCTTT. The V and J genes are TRBV2 and TRBJ1-1; 7 bases match TRBD1. The CDR3 runs 17 residues. The V gene end was trimmed by 5 bases and the J gene end by 0 bases; junction bases not matched to a gene: 12. The germline V gene has CDR1 SNHLY and CDR2 FYNNEI.